Listed below are T cell receptor beta chains from one sample, sequenced in a study of blood T cells in healthy people across ages. TCRdb processed the 5' RACE reads anew with MiXCR; each CDR3 protein has one entry. The sample lists more than 1 million distinct CDR3 sequences; roughly 45% were seen once. The sequenced sample consisted of blood. These receptors originate from a woman aged 60 to 75 in good health. Both conserved end residues are part of each CDR3. The D gene is left open where the match is weak. Only some rows state a clone size, as once, few, many or a class for expanded clones.

V	J	D	size	DNA	CDR3
TRBV18	TRBJ2-7	TRBD1	few	TGTGCCAGCTCACCGGGACAGGATTTCACCTACGAGCAGTACTTC	CASSPGQDFTYEQYF
TRBV9	TRBJ2-1	TRBD1	once	TGTGCCAGCAGCGTAGGGGCAGGGGGCGAGCAGTTCTTC	CASSVGAGGEQFF
TRBV28	TRBJ2-6	NA	few	TGTGCCAGCAGTTCCCCGGGTGGGGCCAACGTCCTGACTTTC	CASSSPGGANVLTF
TRBV7-3	TRBJ2-1	NA	NA	TGTGCCAGCAGCCTAAGGGGGACTACTCTCTACAATGAGCAGTTCTTC	CASSLRGTTLYNEQFF
TRBV5-1	TRBJ2-7	TRBD2	NA	TGCGCCAGCAGCTTGGACGGCGGGAGGGGCGAGCAGTACTTC	CASSLDGGRGEQYF
TRBV5-1	TRBJ2-3	TRBD2	NA	TGCGCCAGCAGCCCGGGGTACTTAGCGGGAGATATTGGAAGCACAGATACGCAGTATTTT	CASSPGYLAGDIGSTDTQYF
TRBV15	TRBJ2-1	TRBD2	NA	TGTGCCACCAGCAGAGATCGCGGGAGTGGGTACAATGAGCAGTTCTTC	CATSRDRGSGYNEQFF
TRBV24-1	TRBJ2-5	NA	NA	TGTGCCACCAGTGTCGGGGGCGGGCGAGAGACCCAGTACTTC	CATSVGGGRETQYF
TRBV9	TRBJ2-7	TRBD2	few	TGTGCCAGCACCCTGGGACTAGCGGATTACGAGCAGTACTTC	CASTLGLADYEQYF
TRBV30	TRBJ2-7	TRBD1	once	TGTGCCTTGGGACAGCTCTACGAGCAGTACTTC	CALGQLYEQYF
TRBV7-6	TRBJ2-1	TRBD2	few	TGTGCCAGCAGCCCACTAGCGGGAGGCGTGAGGTCGTTCTTC	CASSPLAGGVRSFF
TRBV20-1	TRBJ2-7	TRBD2	few	TGCAGTGCCCGGGGGGGAATCTACGAGCAGTACTTC	CSARGGIYEQYF
TRBV20-1	TRBJ2-3	NA	few	TGCAGTGCTAGAGAGACCCCGGGACAGAAGTCCTTTTGGGAGGAAGATACGCAGTATTTT	CSARETPGQKSFWEEDTQYF
TRBV27	TRBJ1-2	TRBD1	NA	TGTGCCAGCATGGGACAGGGGAGAGACTACACCTTC	CASMGQGRDYTF
TRBV7-9	TRBJ2-7	NA	NA	TGTGCCAGCAGCTGGGCAAGCTACGAGCAGTACTTC	CASSWASYEQYF
TRBV10-3	TRBJ2-5	NA	few	TGTGCCATCAGCAGGGGTCGAGAGACCCAGTACTTC	CAISRGRETQYF
TRBV5-1	TRBJ2-7	TRBD2	few	TGCGCCAGCAGCTTGGTAGCGGGATCGGGAGAGCAGTACTTC	CASSLVAGSGEQYF
TRBV7-9	TRBJ2-3	NA	NA	TGTGCCAGCAGCTTACGGACAGACACAGATACGCAGTATTTT	CASSLRTDTDTQYF
TRBV20-1	TRBJ2-3	NA	NA	TGCAGTGCTAGGGGAGTAACGCGGGATACGCAGTATTTT	CSARGVTRDTQYF
TRBV15	TRBJ2-3	NA	NA	TGTGCCACCAGCAGAGATCGCGCCGGCGATACGCAGTATTTT	CATSRDRAGDTQYF
TRBV3-1	TRBJ2-1	NA	NA	TGTGCCAGCAGCCCGAGGGTTGGGGAGCAGTTCTTC	CASSPRVGEQFF
TRBV5-1	TRBJ2-7	NA	few	TGCGCCAGCAGCTTGGCCCTGGGCCAGAGGTACGAGCAGTACTTC	CASSLALGQRYEQYF
TRBV12-3/TRBV12-4	TRBJ2-1	NA	once	TGTGCCAGCAGTAGAGTGCGAGGGGATGAGCAGTTCTTC	CASSRVRGDEQFF
TRBV6-1	TRBJ1-5	TRBD1	NA	TGTGCCAGCAGCGGTGACAGGGGTGAAGTATATCGCAATCAGCCCCAGCATTTT	CASSGDRGEVYRNQPQHF
TRBV27	TRBJ2-5	TRBD2	NA	TGTGCCAGCAGTCTAGCGGGGAAGACTACGGAGACCCAGTACTTC	CASSLAGKTTETQYF
TRBV3-1	TRBJ2-7	NA	NA	TGTGCCAGCAGTCCCGGACGAGCGGCCCCCTACGAGCAGTACTTC	CASSPGRAAPYEQYF
TRBV2	TRBJ2-5	NA	NA	TGTGCCAGCAGAGGCAGGGTATTGATCGAGACCCAGTACTTC	CASRGRVLIETQYF
TRBV12-3/TRBV12-4	TRBJ1-1	TRBD1	few	TGTGCCAGCAGCCGATATGTGGGGACAGCCTACACTGAAGCTTTCTTT	CASSRYVGTAYTEAFF
TRBV2	TRBJ2-3	NA	NA	TGTGCCAGCAGTGCGCGGGACCTCATCACAGATACGCAGTATTTT	CASSARDLITDTQYF
TRBV9	TRBJ2-1	NA	few	TGTGCCAGCAGCGCCAGGGGCGAGGTTTACAATGAGCAGTTCTTC	CASSARGEVYNEQFF
TRBV3-1	TRBJ1-5	NA	NA	TGTGCCAGCAGCCAAGTAAGGGCCCGGGTCCTCCAGCCCCAGCATTTT	CASSQVRARVLQPQHF
TRBV29-1	TRBJ2-5	TRBD1	few	TGCAGCGTCCGGGACAGGGGGTACCAAGAGACCCAGTACTTC	CSVRDRGYQETQYF
TRBV7-6	TRBJ2-1	TRBD2	few	TGTGCCAGCAGCTTACGGACTAGCGGTTCCTACAATGAGCAGTTCTTC	CASSLRTSGSYNEQFF
TRBV20-1	TRBJ2-5	NA	NA	TGCAGTGCTCTCGTAGACGGGAGATACAATGAGCAGTACTTC	CSALVDGRYNEQYF
TRBV20-1	TRBJ2-3	NA	few	TGCAGTGCTAGACCGGGAGGGGGCGAATTGGGTACGCAGTATTTT	CSARPGGGELGTQYF
TRBV29-1	TRBJ2-7	NA	NA	TGCAGCGTTATTTTGACAGTTTCATCCTACGAGCAGTACTTC	CSVILTVSSYEQYF
TRBV7-8	TRBJ2-3	TRBD2	few	TGTGCCAGCAGCTTCTCTAGCGGATACACAGATACGCAGTATTTT	CASSFSSGYTDTQYF
TRBV5-1	TRBJ2-7	NA	few	TGCGCCAGCAGCAACCGGGACGGACCCTACGAGCAGTACTTC	CASSNRDGPYEQYF
TRBV11-2	TRBJ1-2	NA	NA	TGTGCCAGCAGCGTAGAGCAGGGAGGGGGTGGCTACACCTTC	CASSVEQGGGGYTF
TRBV12-3/TRBV12-4	TRBJ2-7	TRBD1	NA	TGTGCCAGCAGTTTACCGGACAGGCCGCCATACGAGCAGTACTTC	CASSLPDRPPYEQYF
TRBV10-1	TRBJ2-3	NA	NA	TGCGCCAGCAGTGAGTTGGGAGAGAGGGATACGCAGTATTTT	CASSELGERDTQYF
TRBV6-2/TRBV6-3	TRBJ2-1	NA	few	TGTGCCAGCAGTTCTAATACGGGAGTGGGGTACCATGAGCAGTTCTTC	CASSSNTGVGYHEQFF
TRBV6-1	TRBJ1-2	NA	NA	TGTGCCAGCAGTGCCACCTTGGATAAGGAGGGCTACACCTTC	CASSATLDKEGYTF
TRBV6-6	TRBJ2-1	NA	NA	TGTGCCACCAGCCCCGGGGGTGAGCAGTTCTTC	CATSPGGEQFF
TRBV7-9	TRBJ1-2	NA	NA	TGTGCCAGCAGCCTTGCGTCAGGTTCTAACTATGGCTACACCTTC	CASSLASGSNYGYTF
TRBV20-1	TRBJ2-1	TRBD2	NA	TGCAGTGCTAGAGATCCCCGGACTAGCGGGAGAGGTGAGCAGTTCTTC	CSARDPRTSGRGEQFF
TRBV5-1	TRBJ2-2	NA	NA	TGCGCCAGCAGCTTGTCCGGCGGGATAAACACCGGGGAGCTGTTTTTT	CASSLSGGINTGELFF
TRBV20-1	TRBJ1-5	TRBD1	few	TGCAGTGCTACGGACAGGAACAATCAGCCCCAGCATTTT	CSATDRNNQPQHF
TRBV20-1	TRBJ1-5	NA	NA	TGCAGTGCTAAGAGGTCTGGGAATAATCAGCCCCAGCATTTT	CSAKRSGNNQPQHF
TRBV5-1	TRBJ2-5	TRBD1	few	TGCGCCAGCAGCTCTCAAGGACAGGAAGAGACCCAGTACTTC	CASSSQGQEETQYF
TRBV5-5	TRBJ2-5	NA	few	TGTGCCAGCAGCCCCTTTACCCTGGGGGCACAAGAGACCCAGTACTTC	CASSPFTLGAQETQYF
TRBV6-6	TRBJ2-7	TRBD2	NA	TGTGCCAGCAGCCCAACGGCTCCCGGAGCGGGAGGGACCTACGAGCAGTACTTC	CASSPTAPGAGGTYEQYF
TRBV7-9	TRBJ2-3	NA	few	TGTGCCAGCAGCAACGACGGGCGATACAGATACGGGGAGTATTTT	CASSNDGRYRYGEYF
TRBV28	TRBJ2-1	NA	NA	TGTGCCAGCAGTGGGATGGGGCCTAACGAGCAGTTCTTC	CASSGMGPNEQFF
TRBV12-3/TRBV12-4	TRBJ2-1	TRBD2	once	TGTGCCAGCAGCCCTTCGGGACTAGCGGGAGTAGGGGAGCGGTTCTTC	CASSPSGLAGVGERFF